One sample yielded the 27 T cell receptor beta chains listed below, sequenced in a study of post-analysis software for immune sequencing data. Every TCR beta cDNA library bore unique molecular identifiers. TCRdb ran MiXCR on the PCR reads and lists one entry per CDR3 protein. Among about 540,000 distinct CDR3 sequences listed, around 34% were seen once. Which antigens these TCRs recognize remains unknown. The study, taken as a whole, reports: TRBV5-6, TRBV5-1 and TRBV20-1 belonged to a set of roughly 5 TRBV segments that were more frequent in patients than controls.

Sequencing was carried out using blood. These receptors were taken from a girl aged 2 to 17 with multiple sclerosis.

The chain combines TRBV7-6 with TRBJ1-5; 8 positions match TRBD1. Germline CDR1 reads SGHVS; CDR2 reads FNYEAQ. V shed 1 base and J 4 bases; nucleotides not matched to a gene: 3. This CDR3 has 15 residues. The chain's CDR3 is CASSLDRGWNQPQHF. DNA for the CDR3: TGTGCCAGCAGCTTAGACAGGGGGTGGAATCAGCCCCAGCATTTT.

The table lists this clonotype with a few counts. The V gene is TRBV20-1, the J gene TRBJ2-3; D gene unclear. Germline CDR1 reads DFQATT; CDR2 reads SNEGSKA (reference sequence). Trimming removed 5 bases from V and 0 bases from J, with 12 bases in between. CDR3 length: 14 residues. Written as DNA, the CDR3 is TGCAGTGCTCGAAAGGCACTTAGCACAGATACGCAGTATTTT. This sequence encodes CSARKALSTDTQYF.

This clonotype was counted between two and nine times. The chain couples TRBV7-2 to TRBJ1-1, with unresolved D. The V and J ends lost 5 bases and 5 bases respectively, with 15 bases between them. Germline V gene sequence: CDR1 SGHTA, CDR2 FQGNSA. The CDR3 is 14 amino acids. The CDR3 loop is CASSPSPTVTEAFF. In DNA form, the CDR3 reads TGTGCCAGCAGCCCCAGCCCGACGGTAACTGAAGCTTTCTTT.

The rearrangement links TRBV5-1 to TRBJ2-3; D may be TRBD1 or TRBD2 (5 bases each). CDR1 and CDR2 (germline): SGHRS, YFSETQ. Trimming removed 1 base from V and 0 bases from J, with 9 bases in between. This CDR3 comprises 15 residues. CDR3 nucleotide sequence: TGCGCCAGCAGCTTGAATGGGGGAAGCACAGATACGCAGTATTTT. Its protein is CASSLNGGSTDTQYF.

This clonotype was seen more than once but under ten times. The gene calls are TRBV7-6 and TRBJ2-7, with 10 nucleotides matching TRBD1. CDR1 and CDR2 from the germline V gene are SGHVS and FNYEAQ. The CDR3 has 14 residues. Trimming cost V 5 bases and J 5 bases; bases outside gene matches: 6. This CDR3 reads CASSPRDRGHEQYF. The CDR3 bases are TGTGCCAGCAGCCCCCGGGACAGGGGTCACGAGCAGTACTTC. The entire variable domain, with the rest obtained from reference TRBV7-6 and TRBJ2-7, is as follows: GAGVSQSPRYKVTKRGQDVALRCDPISGHVSLYWYRQALGQGPEFLTYFNYEAQQDKSGLPNDRFSAERPEGSISTLTIQRTEQRDSAMYRCASSPRDRGHEQYFGPGTRLTVT.

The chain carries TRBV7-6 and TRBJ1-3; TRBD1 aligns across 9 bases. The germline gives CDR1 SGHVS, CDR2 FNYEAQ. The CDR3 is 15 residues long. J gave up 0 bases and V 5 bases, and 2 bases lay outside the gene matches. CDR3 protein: CASSPDRGSGNTIYF. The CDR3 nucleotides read TGTGCCAGCAGCCCGGACAGGGGCTCTGGAAACACCATATATTTT. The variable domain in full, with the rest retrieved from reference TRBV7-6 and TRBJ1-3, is GAGVSQSPRYKVTKRGQDVALRCDPISGHVSLYWYRQALGQGPEFLTYFNYEAQQDKSGLPNDRFSAERPEGSISTLTIQRTEQRDSAMYRCASSPDRGSGNTIYFGEGSWLTVV.

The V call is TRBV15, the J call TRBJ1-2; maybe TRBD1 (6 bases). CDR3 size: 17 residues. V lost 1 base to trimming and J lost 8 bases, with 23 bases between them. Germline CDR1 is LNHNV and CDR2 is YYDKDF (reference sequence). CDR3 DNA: TGTGCCACCAGCAGAGGGATACAAACAGGGCCACATCACGGCTACACCTTC. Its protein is CATSRGIQTGPHHGYTF.

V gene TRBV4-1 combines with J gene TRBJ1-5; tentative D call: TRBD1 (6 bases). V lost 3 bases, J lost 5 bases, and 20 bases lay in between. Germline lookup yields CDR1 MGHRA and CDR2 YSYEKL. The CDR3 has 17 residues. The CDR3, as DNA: TGCGCCAGCAGCCACTCGGCAGGGGCCGAGGGGGATCAGCCCCAGCATTTT. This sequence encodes CASSHSAGAEGDQPQHF.

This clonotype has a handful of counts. CDR3 sequence: CASSVGPSGGATPQFF. The CDR3 DNA follows: TGTGCCAGCAGCGTAGGACCTAGCGGGGGGGCCACCCCGCAGTTCTTC. This chain joins TRBV9 and TRBJ2-1, with 12 bases aligning to TRBD2. Germline V CDR1 and CDR2: SGDLS, YYNGEE. The CDR3 loop spans 16 amino acids. Trimming took 0 bases from V and 12 from J; bases not matched to a gene: 10.

The CDR3 nucleotides are TGTGCCAGCAGCCAAGACAGGTTGGGGTCGGAAGAGACCCAGTACTTC. Protein sequence: CASSQDRLGSEETQYF. The V call is TRBV3-1, the J call TRBJ2-5, with no clear D. V lost 0 bases and J lost 3, with 14 bases in between. CDR1 and CDR2 (germline): LGHDT, YNNKEL (reference sequence). The CDR3 spans 16 residues.

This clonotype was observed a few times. The CDR3 protein is CASSFKGEPYGYTF. The DNA of the CDR3 is TGCGCCAGCAGCTTTAAGGGGGAACCCTATGGCTACACCTTC. The chain combines TRBV5-1 with TRBJ1-2; weak D call: TRBD1 (6 bases). V lost 2 bases and J lost 4, with 12 bases in between. Germline V lookup: CDR1 SGHRS, CDR2 YFSETQ. The CDR3 has 14 residues.

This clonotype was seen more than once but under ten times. CDR3 protein: CASSAGLAESYNEQFF. CDR3 sequence (DNA): TGTGCCAGCAGCGCGGGACTAGCTGAGTCCTACAATGAGCAGTTCTTC. This chain joins TRBV5-6 and TRBJ2-1; 9 bases agree with TRBD2. The CDR3 loop spans 16 amino acids. With 4 bases clipped from V and 1 base from J, the junction kept 6 bases outside the gene matches. Germline V gene sequence: CDR1 SGHDT, CDR2 YYEEEE.

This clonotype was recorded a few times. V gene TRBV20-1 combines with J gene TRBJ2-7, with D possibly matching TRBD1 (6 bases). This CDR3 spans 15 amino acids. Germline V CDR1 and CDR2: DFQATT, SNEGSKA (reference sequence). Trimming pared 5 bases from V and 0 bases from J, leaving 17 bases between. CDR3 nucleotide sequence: TGCAGTGCTGTGGCGACAGGCTTTGGCTCCTACGAGCAGTACTTC. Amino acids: CSAVATGFGSYEQYF.

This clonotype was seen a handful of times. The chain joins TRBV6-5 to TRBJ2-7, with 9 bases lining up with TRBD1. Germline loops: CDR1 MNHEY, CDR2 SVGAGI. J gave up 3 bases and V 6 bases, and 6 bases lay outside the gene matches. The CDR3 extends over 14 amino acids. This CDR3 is CASSTGGTVYEQYF. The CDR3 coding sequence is TGTGCCAGCAGCACAGGGGGCACCGTCTACGAGCAGTACTTC.

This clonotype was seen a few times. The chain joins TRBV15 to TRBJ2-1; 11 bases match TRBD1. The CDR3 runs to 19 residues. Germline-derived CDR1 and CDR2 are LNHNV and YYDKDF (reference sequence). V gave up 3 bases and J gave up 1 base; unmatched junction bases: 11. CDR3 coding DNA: TGTGCCACCAGCAGGGTCCCCCCCGGACAGGGGGCATCCTACAATGAGCAGTTCTTC. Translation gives CATSRVPPGQGASYNEQFF.

The CDR3: CASSLERPATYGYTF. For the CDR3, the DNA is TGTGCCAGCAGCTTAGAGCGTCCAGCGACCTATGGCTACACCTTC. The rearrangement links TRBV11-2 to TRBJ1-2; D not certain. Trimming left V 0 bases short and J 4 bases short, with 12 bases between. The CDR3 contains 15 residues. Germline V gene lookup returns CDR1 SGHAT and CDR2 FQNNGV.

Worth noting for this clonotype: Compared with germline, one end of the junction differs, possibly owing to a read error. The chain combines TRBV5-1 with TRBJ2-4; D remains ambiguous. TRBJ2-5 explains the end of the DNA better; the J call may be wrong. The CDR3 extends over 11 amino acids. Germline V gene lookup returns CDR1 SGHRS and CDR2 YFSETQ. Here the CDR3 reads CASSVQGTQYF. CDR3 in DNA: TGCGCCAGCAGCGTACAAGGGACCCAGTACTTC.

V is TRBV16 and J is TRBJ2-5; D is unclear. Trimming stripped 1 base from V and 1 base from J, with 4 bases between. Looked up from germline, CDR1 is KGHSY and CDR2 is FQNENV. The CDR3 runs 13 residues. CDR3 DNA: TGTGCCAGCAGCCAATACATCCAAGAGACCCAGTACTTC. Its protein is CASSQYIQETQYF.

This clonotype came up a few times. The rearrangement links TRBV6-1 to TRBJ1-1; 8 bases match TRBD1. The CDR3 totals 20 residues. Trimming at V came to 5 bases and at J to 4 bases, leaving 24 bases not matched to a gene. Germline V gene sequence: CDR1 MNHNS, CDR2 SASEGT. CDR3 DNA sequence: TGTGCCAGCAGTAGACAGGGGACGCTCGGGCGGACGGGGGGAATCACTGAAGCTTTCTTT. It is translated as CASSRQGTLGRTGGITEAFF.

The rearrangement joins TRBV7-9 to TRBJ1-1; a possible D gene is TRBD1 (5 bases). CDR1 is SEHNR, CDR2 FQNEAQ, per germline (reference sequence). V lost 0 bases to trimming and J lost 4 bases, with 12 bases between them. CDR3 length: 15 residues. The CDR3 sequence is CASSLASGGGTEAFF. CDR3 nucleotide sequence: TGTGCCAGCAGCTTAGCGTCGGGGGGAGGCACTGAAGCTTTCTTT. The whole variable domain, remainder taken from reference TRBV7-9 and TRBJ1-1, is DTGVSQNPRHKITKRGQNVTFRCDPISEHNRLYWYRQTLGQGPEFLTYFQNEAQLEKSRLLSDRFSAERPKGSFSTLEIQRTEQGDSAMYLCASSLASGGGTEAFFGQGTRLTVV.

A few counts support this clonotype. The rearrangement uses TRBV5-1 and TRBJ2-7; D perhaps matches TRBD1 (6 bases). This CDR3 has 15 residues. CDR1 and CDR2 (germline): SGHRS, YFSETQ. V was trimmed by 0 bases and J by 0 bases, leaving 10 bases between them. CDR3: CASSLVPGDSYEQYF. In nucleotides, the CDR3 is TGCGCCAGCAGCTTGGTTCCAGGGGACTCCTACGAGCAGTACTTC.

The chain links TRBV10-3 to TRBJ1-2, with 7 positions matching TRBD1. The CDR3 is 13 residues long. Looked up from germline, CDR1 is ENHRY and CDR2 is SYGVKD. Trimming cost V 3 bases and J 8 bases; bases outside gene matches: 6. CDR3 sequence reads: CAISERQGEGYTF. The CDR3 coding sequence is TGTGCCATCAGTGAACGACAGGGTGAAGGCTACACCTTC.

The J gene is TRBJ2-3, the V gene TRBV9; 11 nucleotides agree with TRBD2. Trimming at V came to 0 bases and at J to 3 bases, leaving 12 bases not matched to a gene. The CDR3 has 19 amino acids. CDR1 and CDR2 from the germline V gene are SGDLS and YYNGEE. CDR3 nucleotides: TGTGCCAGCAGCGTAGGGATCCCCACTAGCGGGGGCTTAACAGATACGCAGTATTTT. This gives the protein CASSVGIPTSGGLTDTQYF.

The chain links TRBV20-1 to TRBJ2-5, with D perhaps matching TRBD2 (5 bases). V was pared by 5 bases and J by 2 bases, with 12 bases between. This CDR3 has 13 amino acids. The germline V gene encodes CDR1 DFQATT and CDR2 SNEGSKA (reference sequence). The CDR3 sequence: CSAEDSAQETQYF. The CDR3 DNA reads TGCAGTGCTGAGGACTCCGCTCAAGAGACCCAGTACTTC.

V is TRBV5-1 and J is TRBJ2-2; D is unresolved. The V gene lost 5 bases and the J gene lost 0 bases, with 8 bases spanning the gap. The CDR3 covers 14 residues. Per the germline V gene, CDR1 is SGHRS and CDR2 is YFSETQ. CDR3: CASSSGSNTGELFF. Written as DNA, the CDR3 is TGCGCCAGCAGTTCCGGGTCGAACACCGGGGAGCTGTTTTTT.

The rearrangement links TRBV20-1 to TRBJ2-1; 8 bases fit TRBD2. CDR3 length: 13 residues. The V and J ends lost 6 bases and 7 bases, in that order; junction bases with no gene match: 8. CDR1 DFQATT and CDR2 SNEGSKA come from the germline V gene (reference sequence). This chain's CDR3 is CSAQGLVWNEQFF. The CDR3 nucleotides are TGCAGTGCCCAGGGACTAGTTTGGAATGAGCAGTTCTTC.

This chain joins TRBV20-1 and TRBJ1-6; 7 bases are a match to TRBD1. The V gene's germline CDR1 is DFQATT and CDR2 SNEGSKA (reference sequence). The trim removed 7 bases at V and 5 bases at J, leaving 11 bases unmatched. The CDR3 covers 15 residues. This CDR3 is CSVNPPGTDNSPLHF. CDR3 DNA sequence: TGCAGTGTCAACCCGCCCGGGACAGATAATTCACCCCTCCACTTT.